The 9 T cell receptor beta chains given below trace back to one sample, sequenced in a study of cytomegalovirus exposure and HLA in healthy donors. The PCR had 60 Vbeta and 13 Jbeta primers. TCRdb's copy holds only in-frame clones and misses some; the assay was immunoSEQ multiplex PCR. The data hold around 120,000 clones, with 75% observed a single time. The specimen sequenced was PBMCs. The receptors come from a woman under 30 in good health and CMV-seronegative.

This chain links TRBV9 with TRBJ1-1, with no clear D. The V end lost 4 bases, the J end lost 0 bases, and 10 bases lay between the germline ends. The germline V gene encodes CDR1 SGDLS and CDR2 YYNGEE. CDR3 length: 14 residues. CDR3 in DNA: TGTGCCAGCAGCTCCGACACCATGAACACTGAAGCTTTCTTT. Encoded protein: CASSSDTMNTEAFF.

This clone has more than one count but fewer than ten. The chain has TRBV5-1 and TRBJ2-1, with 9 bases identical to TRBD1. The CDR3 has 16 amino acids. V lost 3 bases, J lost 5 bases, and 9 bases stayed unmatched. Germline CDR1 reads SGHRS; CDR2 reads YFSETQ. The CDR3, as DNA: TGCGCCAGCAGCTCCACAGGGGGCGGCTTCAACAATGAGCAGTTCTTC. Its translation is CASSSTGGGFNNEQFF.

CDR3: CASSTRQGRDTQYF. The CDR3 region has the DNA TGCGCCAGCAGCACCCGACAGGGAAGGGATACGCAGTATTTT. The genes are TRBV5-1 and TRBJ2-3; 7 nucleotides line up with TRBD1. The CDR3 spans 14 residues. J lost 6 bases, V lost 4 bases, and 8 bases had no gene match. The germline CDR1 and CDR2 sequences are SGHRS and YFSETQ.

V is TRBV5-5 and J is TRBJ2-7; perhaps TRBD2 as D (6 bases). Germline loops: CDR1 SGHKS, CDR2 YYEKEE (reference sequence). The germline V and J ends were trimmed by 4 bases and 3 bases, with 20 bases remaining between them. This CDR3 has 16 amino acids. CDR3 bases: TGTGCCAGCAGCAGAGTGACGACGTGGGGAGGCTACGAGCAGTACTTC. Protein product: CASSRVTTWGGYEQYF. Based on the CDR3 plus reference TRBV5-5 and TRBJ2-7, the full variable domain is DAGVTQSPTHLIKTRGQQVTLRCSPISGHKSVSWYQQVLGQGPQFIFQYYEKEERGRGNFPDRFSARQFPNYSSELNVNALLLGDSALYLCASSRVTTWGGYEQYFGPGTRLTVT.

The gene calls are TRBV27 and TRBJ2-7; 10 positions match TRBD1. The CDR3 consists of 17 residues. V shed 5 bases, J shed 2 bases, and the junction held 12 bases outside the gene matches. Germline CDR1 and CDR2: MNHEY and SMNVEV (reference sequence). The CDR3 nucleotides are TGTGCCAGCAGTCTCTACGCGGGACAGGGGATCCCCTACGAGCAGTACTTC. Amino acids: CASSLYAGQGIPYEQYF.

CDR3: CASSLGPVGGFYEQYF. Here the CDR3 DNA reads TGTGCCAGCAGCTTAGGTCCGGTGGGGGGGTTCTACGAGCAGTACTTC. The chain links TRBV7-9 to TRBJ2-7, with 7 nucleotides matching TRBD2. V dropped 1 base and J dropped 3; count of bases not matched to a gene: 9. Germline CDR1 and CDR2: SEHNR and FQNEAQ (reference sequence). This CDR3 is built from 16 residues.

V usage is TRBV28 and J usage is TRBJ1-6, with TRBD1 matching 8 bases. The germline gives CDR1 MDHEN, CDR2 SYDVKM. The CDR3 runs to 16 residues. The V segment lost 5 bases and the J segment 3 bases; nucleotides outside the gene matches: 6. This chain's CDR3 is CASSPADRGYNSPLHF. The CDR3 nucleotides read TGTGCCAGCAGTCCTGCCGACAGGGGCTATAATTCACCCCTCCACTTT.

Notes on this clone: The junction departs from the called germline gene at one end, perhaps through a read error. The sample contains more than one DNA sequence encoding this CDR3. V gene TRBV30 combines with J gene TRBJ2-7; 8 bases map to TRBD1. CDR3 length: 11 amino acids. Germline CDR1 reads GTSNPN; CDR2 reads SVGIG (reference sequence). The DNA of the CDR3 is TGCGCCTGGGACAGGACCTACGAGCAGTACTTC. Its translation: CAWDRTYEQYF.

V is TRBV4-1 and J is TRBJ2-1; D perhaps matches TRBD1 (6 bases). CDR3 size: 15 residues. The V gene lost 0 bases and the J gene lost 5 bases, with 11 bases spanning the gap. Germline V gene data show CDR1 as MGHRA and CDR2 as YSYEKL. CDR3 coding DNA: TGCGCCAGCAGCCAAGATCTTACAGGGCACAATGAGCAGTTCTTC. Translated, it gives CASSQDLTGHNEQFF.